This TCR beta chain is from a study of CD8 T cells in ankylosing spondylitis. The study, taken as a whole, reports: Characteristic, it appeared, of ankylosing spondylitis blood was a TCR beta motif of roughly eight highly homologous variants. Disease-linked clones were reportedly significantly enriched in matched ankylosing spondylitis synovial fluid. Clones that were linked to disease were CD8+ and were relatively rare in peripheral blood.

As the method for making TCR beta libraries, quantitative 5'-RACE with molecular barcodes was used. TCRdb recomputed calls from the 5' RACE reads with MiXCR, one row per CDR3 protein. In the table there are around 770,000 distinct CDR3 sequences, around 19% of which are singletons. With respect to this clonotype: Antigen: not known.

Sequenced sample: blood, either unsorted or a sorted T cell fraction (not recorded which). This receptor was obtained from a male donor with ankylosing spondylitis.

The CDR3 nucleotides are TGCGCCAGCAGCTTCGGAGCTCCCGTCAATGAGCAGTTCTTC. Translation gives CASSFGAPVNEQFF. The chain couples TRBV5-1 to TRBJ2-1; D remains ambiguous. Between the trimmed V and J ends, which lost 2 bases and 6 bases, there was a span of 12 bases. The germline gives CDR1 SGHRS, CDR2 YFSETQ. The CDR3 is made up of 14 amino acids.